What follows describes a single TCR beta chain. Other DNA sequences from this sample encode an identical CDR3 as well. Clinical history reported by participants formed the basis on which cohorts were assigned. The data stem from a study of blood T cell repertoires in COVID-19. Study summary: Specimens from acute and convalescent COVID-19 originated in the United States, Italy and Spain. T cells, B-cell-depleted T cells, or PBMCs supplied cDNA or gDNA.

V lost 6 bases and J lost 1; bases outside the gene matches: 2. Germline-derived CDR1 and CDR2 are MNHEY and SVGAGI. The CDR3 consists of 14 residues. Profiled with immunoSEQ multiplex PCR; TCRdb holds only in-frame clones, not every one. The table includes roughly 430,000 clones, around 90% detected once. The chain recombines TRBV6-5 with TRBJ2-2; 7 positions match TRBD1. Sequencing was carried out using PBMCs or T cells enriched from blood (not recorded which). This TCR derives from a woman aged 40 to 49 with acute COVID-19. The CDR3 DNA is TGTGCCAGCAGACGGACAGGGAACACCGGGGAGCTGTTTTTT. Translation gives CASRRTGNTGELFF.